Listed here are 30 T cell receptor beta chains from one sample, sequenced in a study of CXCR3-negative and CXCR3-positive naive CD8 T cells. Study-level findings and limits: A higher hydrophobicity marked the TRB CDR3s of CXCR3-positive naive cells versus CXCR3-negative naive cells.

5' RACE that incorporated UMI labels was used to prepare the TRB cDNA libraries. Using the 5' RACE reads, TCRdb records one entry per CDR3 protein without DNA. The table lists 60,000 to 70,000 distinct CDR3 sequences. These receptors have no identified antigens. Sequencing input: naive CXCR3+ CD8+ T cells from blood. The subset here: CD45RO-CCR7+CD27+CD95- naive CD8+ T cells expressing CXCR3 (TNR3+). The receptors shown here come from a human donor in good health. Some clones in this sample may be carry-over from other donors' samples.

V usage is TRBV28 and J usage is TRBJ2-7; TCRdb's D call of TRBD1 is untestable without DNA. CDR1 and CDR2 from the germline V gene are MDHEN and SYDVKM. This CDR3 is built from 13 residues. CDR3 loop: CASSPGTGDEQYF.

The V and J genes are TRBV6-1 and TRBJ1-2. This CDR3 region has 15 residues. From germline, CDR1 is MNHNS and CDR2 SASEGT. This chain's CDR3 is CASSEVLEGMVGYTF.

J is TRBJ2-1 and V is TRBV29-1; TCRdb names TRBD2, which stays unverified in the absence of DNA. CDR3 length: 19 amino acids. Germline V gene data show CDR1 as SQVTM and CDR2 as ANQGSEA. CDR3 region: CSVEELLGATGSSYNEQFF.

This chain links TRBV29-1 with TRBJ2-7; TCRdb selects TRBD1, and the lack of DNA leaves this call unchecked. Germline V gene lookup returns CDR1 SQVTM and CDR2 ANQGSEA. CDR3 size: 13 residues. CDR3: CSVEGTGPYEQYF.

The chain carries TRBV29-1 and TRBJ2-5; TCRdb returns TRBD1, unconfirmable since there is no DNA. Germline CDR1 and CDR2: SQVTM and ANQGSEA. This CDR3 is built from 13 residues. The CDR3 sequence: CSVKLRDTETQYF.

The chain joins TRBV27 to TRBJ2-7; TCRdb selects TRBD1, and the lack of DNA leaves this call unchecked. CDR1 and CDR2 (germline): MNHEY, SMNVEV (reference sequence). The CDR3 totals 15 residues. The CDR3 sequence: CASSPLDRASYEQYF.

The CDR3 is CASSPFPWGENTEAFF. This chain connects TRBV11-2 to TRBJ1-1; TCRdb gives TRBD1 as the D gene, but with no DNA this cannot be confirmed. This CDR3 region has 16 residues. Germline lookup yields CDR1 SGHAT and CDR2 FQNNGV. Using reference TRBV11-2 and TRBJ1-1 for the parts outside the CDR3, the full variable domain is EAGVAQSPRYKIIEKRQSVAFWCNPISGHATLYWYQQILGQGPKLLIQFQNNGVVDDSQLPKDRFSAERLKGVDSTLKIQPAKLEDSAVYLCASSPFPWGENTEAFFGQGTRLTVV.

The V call is TRBV6-2 or TRBV6-3, the J call TRBJ2-1. Germline V gene lookup returns CDR1 MNHEY and CDR2 SVGEGT. The CDR3 extends over 12 amino acids. The CDR3 spells CASSTQYNEQFF.

This chain's CDR3 is CASSSGTGEGTDTQYF. The chain carries TRBV12-3 or TRBV12-4 and TRBJ2-3; TCRdb's D gene call, TRBD1, goes unchecked for lack of DNA. The CDR3 spans 16 residues.

V gene TRBV4-3 combines with J gene TRBJ2-2; TCRdb returns TRBD2, unconfirmable since there is no DNA. Per germline, CDR1 LGHNA and CDR2 YSLEER. The CDR3 extends over 17 amino acids. CDR3 sequence reads: CASSQDLAGGLTGELFF.

The J gene is TRBJ1-2, the V gene TRBV7-2. The CDR3 length is 13 residues. In germline, CDR1 is SGHTA, CDR2 FQGNSA. CDR3 residues: CASSPSSPGGYTF.

V and J are TRBV6-2 or TRBV6-3 and TRBJ2-1; TCRdb designates TRBD2, a call that cannot be tested without DNA. This CDR3 spans 14 amino acids. The V gene's germline CDR1 is MNHEY and CDR2 SVGEGT. The CDR3 reads CASSFSGVQGEQFF.

The chain combines TRBV28 with TRBJ1-1. The CDR3 runs to 11 residues. Germline loops: CDR1 MDHEN, CDR2 SYDVKM. The CDR3 sequence is CASRWARTAFF.

The chain employs TRBV14 and TRBJ2-5; TCRdb gives TRBD1 as the D gene, but with no DNA this cannot be confirmed. This CDR3 is 16 amino acids long. The germline V gene encodes CDR1 SGHDN and CDR2 FVKESK. CDR3 loop: CASSQWDNPIQETQYF.

The chain combines TRBV12-3 or TRBV12-4 with TRBJ2-5; TCRdb's D gene call, TRBD1, goes unchecked for lack of DNA. CDR3 size: 15 residues. The chain's CDR3 is CASSLFSNREETQYF.

The CDR3 sequence: CASSLTANTGELFF. The chain employs TRBV11-3 and TRBJ2-2. The CDR3 is made up of 14 amino acids. Germline lookup yields CDR1 SGHNT and CDR2 YENEEA.

The chain has TRBV13 and TRBJ2-3; TCRdb selects TRBD1, and the lack of DNA leaves this call unchecked. There are 16 residues in the CDR3. CDR1 is PRHDT and CDR2 is FYEKMQ in the germline V gene (reference sequence). The CDR3 sequence: CASSLESRGRTDTQYF.

CDR3 amino acids: CSVVTRGTPYYEQYF. The chain is built from TRBV29-1 and TRBJ2-7; TCRdb's assignment of TRBD1 cannot be checked, as there is no DNA. Germline loops: CDR1 SQVTM, CDR2 ANQGSEA. CDR3 length equals 15 residues.

This sequence joins TRBV7-8 and TRBJ2-1; without DNA, the TCRdb call of TRBD2 cannot be checked. The CDR3 spans 14 residues. Germline assignment: CDR1 SGHVS and CDR2 FQNEAQ. CDR3 residues: CASSLGLTSYEQFF.

The chain has TRBV29-1 and TRBJ2-7; TCRdb's D call of TRBD2 is untestable without DNA. This CDR3 is built from 12 residues. CDR1 and CDR2 from the germline V gene are SQVTM and ANQGSEA. CDR3 loop: CSVGRAGYEQYF.

The rearrangement links TRBV4-3 to TRBJ2-1; without DNA, the TCRdb call of TRBD1 cannot be checked. Germline-derived CDR1 and CDR2 are LGHNA and YSLEER. There are 15 residues in the CDR3. Here the CDR3 reads CASSPGTDGVNEQFF.

The chain carries TRBV29-1 and TRBJ2-3; TCRdb reports TRBD1, a call that lacks DNA to check it against. The germline CDR1 and CDR2 sequences are SQVTM and ANQGSEA. The CDR3 contains 14 residues. CDR3 protein: CSVEGTKGIDTQYF.

The chain couples TRBV12-3 or TRBV12-4 to TRBJ2-3; TCRdb lists TRBD2, though no DNA is available to test this call. The CDR3 is 15 amino acids. The CDR3: CASRRTSGATDTQYF.

V gene TRBV6-5 combines with J gene TRBJ2-4; lacking DNA, the TRBD1 call made by TCRdb goes unchecked. The CDR3 totals 17 residues. Germline loops: CDR1 MNHEY, CDR2 SVGAGI. CDR3 in amino acids: CASSYPDLGTGKNIQYF.

This chain uses TRBV6-2 or TRBV6-3 with TRBJ2-3; lacking DNA, the TRBD2 call made by TCRdb goes unchecked. The germline V gene has CDR1 MNHEY and CDR2 SVGEGT. The CDR3 extends over 16 amino acids. The CDR3 sequence is CASSYRGGGASDTQYF.

J is TRBJ2-7 and V is TRBV9; TCRdb indicates TRBD1, and absent DNA this call remains unverified. The CDR3 is made up of 16 amino acids. Germline V gene sequence: CDR1 SGDLS, CDR2 YYNGEE. The CDR3 loop is CASSVAAGTGSYEQYF.

This sequence joins TRBV7-2 and TRBJ2-3; TCRdb's D call, TRBD1, is unchecked because there is no DNA. CDR3 length equals 15 residues. CDR1 and CDR2 from the germline V gene are SGHTA and FQGNSA. CDR3 amino acids: CASIRGGFNTDTQYF.

The chain uses TRBV7-2 and TRBJ2-2; TCRdb calls TRBD1, which cannot be checked without DNA. Per the germline V gene, CDR1 is SGHTA and CDR2 is FQGNSA. CDR3 length: 19 amino acids. The CDR3 loop reads CASSLLVLAGTGGTGELFF.

V and J are TRBV6-2 or TRBV6-3 and TRBJ1-2. This CDR3 spans 16 amino acids. Per the germline V gene, CDR1 is MNHEY and CDR2 is SVGEGT. CDR3 residues: CASSYSGQAPNYGYTF.

The chain combines TRBV7-2 with TRBJ1-1. CDR1 is SGHTA, CDR2 FQGNSA, per germline. The CDR3 runs 13 residues. CDR3 residues: CASSVNFLAEAFF.